The 29 T cell receptor beta chains given below trace back to one sample, sequenced in a study of CD8+CD57+ T cells in acquired aplastic anemia. Genomic DNA was employed as the template in profiling TCR beta VDJ and CDR3. TCRdb re-derived calls from the reads in MiXCR, one entry per CDR3 protein. The sample has under 350,000 distinct CDR3 sequences; under 65% are singletons. All sequencing subjects had displayed CD8+CD57+ cell expansion on flow cytometry. The sequenced sample consisted of sorted CD4+, CD8+, or CD8+CD57+ T cells (not recorded which) from PBMCs. All receptors come from a human donor with aplastic anemia.

This clonotype came up a few times. The chain links TRBV9 to TRBJ2-3; D is ambiguous. CDR1 and CDR2 (germline): SGDLS, YYNGEE. The CDR3 consists of 16 residues. V lost 0 bases, J lost 0 bases, and 11 bases lay in between. CDR3 sequence (DNA): TGTGCCAGCAGCGTAGGGTTCCTGGACAGCACAGATACGCAGTATTTT. Translated: CASSVGFLDSTDTQYF.

This clonotype was detected once. The chain uses TRBV19 and TRBJ2-3, with 15 bases aligning to TRBD2. The CDR3 runs 18 residues. Unmatched junction bases numbered 9, after V lost 3 bases and J lost 5 bases. Germline V gives CDR1 LNHDA, CDR2 SQIVND (reference sequence). CDR3 sequence (DNA): TGTGCCAGTAGTATTGGCGGACTAGCGGGAGGGCCTTTAGATACGCAGTATTTT. Translation gives CASSIGGLAGGPLDTQYF.

Concerning this clonotype itself: As the CDR3 is not closed by the conserved phenylalanine or tryptophan, this likely results from a read error. The DNA is omitted, as the CDR3 cannot be located on it reliably, and the CDR3 follows TCRdb's listing. The chain links TRBV10-3 to TRBJ2-5; the D call in the table, TRBD2, was not verified against the DNA. The germline gives CDR1 ENHRY, CDR2 SYGVKD. A total of 12 residues make up the CDR3, ends included. The CDR3 reads CAISEPRDFLNT.

This clonotype was detected ten times or more. V usage is TRBV24-1 and J usage is TRBJ1-5; 7 nucleotides agree with TRBD1. Germline V gene data show CDR1 as KGHDR and CDR2 as SFDVKD. The CDR3 is 14 residues long. J lost 7 bases, V lost 3 bases, and 5 bases had no gene match. The CDR3 DNA is TGTGCCACCAGTGATAACAGGGGCCGCCAGCCCCAGCATTTT. This translates into CATSDNRGRQPQHF.

This clonotype was observed a few times. At one of its ends the junction is not consistent with the germline gene, which may arise from a read error. The chain has TRBV10-3 and TRBJ1-6; D not certain. The CDR3 extends over 16 amino acids. The germline V gene has CDR1 ENHRY and CDR2 SYGVKD. The CDR3 protein is CASSLGRSSYNSPLHF. CDR3 bases: TGTGCCAGCAGTTTAGGTAGAAGCTCCTATAATTCACCCCTCCACTTT.

The CDR3 reads CATSDPTSAGPYNEQFF. The CDR3 DNA sequence: TGTGCCACCAGTGATCCTACTAGCGCGGGGCCCTACAATGAGCAGTTCTTC. The chain links TRBV24-1 to TRBJ2-1; 7 bases are a match to TRBD2. Germline lookup yields CDR1 KGHDR and CDR2 SFDVKD. The CDR3 has 17 amino acids. With V trimmed by 3 bases and J by 2 bases, 9 bases remained unmatched.

This clonotype occurred many times. The V and J genes are TRBV19 and TRBJ1-2, with TRBD1 as a possible D gene (5 bases). Per germline, CDR1 LNHDA and CDR2 SQIVND (reference sequence). V was cut by 6 bases and J by 1 base, with 15 bases left in between. The CDR3 has 15 amino acids. As DNA, the CDR3 is TGTGCCAGTAGCCTTGACAGCGCTGATAACTATGGCTACACCTTC. Protein sequence: CASSLDSADNYGYTF.

This clonotype was counted ten times or more. This chain joins TRBV9 and TRBJ1-3; D is undetermined. The germline V and J ends were trimmed by 0 bases and 2 bases, with 6 bases remaining between them. Germline-derived CDR1 and CDR2 are SGDLS and YYNGEE. This CDR3 is 14 amino acids long. CDR3 sequence: CASSVAGTGNTIYF. The CDR3 DNA reads TGTGCCAGCAGCGTAGCGGGAACTGGAAACACCATATATTTT.

This clonotype occurred a few times. This chain links TRBV7-9 with TRBJ1-6, with 9 bases aligning to TRBD1. CDR1 is SEHNR, CDR2 FQNEAQ, per germline (reference sequence). The ends lost 3 bases at V and 14 bases at J; junction bases unmatched: 17. CDR3 length: 17 amino acids. DNA of the CDR3: TGTGCCAGCAGCTTCGTGTCAGGCGGGACAGGGCTAGGGACCCTCCACTTT. Protein: CASSFVSGGTGLGTLHF.

This chain links TRBV15 with TRBJ2-6; a weak D match, TRBD2 (6 bases). V lost 1 base to trimming and J lost 2 bases, with 6 bases between them. Germline V gene sequence: CDR1 LNHNV, CDR2 YYDKDF (reference sequence). The CDR3 totals 15 residues. CDR3 protein: CATSRGGAGANVLTF. The DNA for the CDR3 is TGTGCCACCAGCAGAGGGGGGGCTGGGGCCAACGTCCTGACTTTC.

The V gene is TRBV12-3 or TRBV12-4, the J gene TRBJ1-2; TRBD1 aligns across 9 bases. The CDR3 covers 15 residues. Unmatched junction bases numbered 5, after V lost 4 bases and J lost 2 bases. Written as DNA, the CDR3 is TGTGCCAGCAGTTCGCAGGGACAGGGAAACTATGGCTACACCTTC. It translates to CASSSQGQGNYGYTF.

The chain carries TRBV7-8 and TRBJ2-3; D is uncertain. The CDR3 has 16 amino acids. CDR1 and CDR2 from the germline V gene are SGHVS and FQNEAQ. V lost 4 bases to trimming and J lost 4 bases, with 18 bases between them. The CDR3 DNA reads as TGTGCCAGCAGCTGGAGTAGCCGGACGAGCGCAGATACGCAGTATTTT. Translated: CASSWSSRTSADTQYF.

The V call is TRBV20-1, the J call TRBJ2-1; no clear D gene. Germline CDR1 and CDR2: DFQATT and SNEGSKA (reference sequence). The CDR3 is made up of 13 amino acids. V was clipped by 0 bases and J by 6 bases, with 9 bases between them. This chain's CDR3 is CSARELGANEQFF. The CDR3 coding sequence is TGCAGTGCTAGAGAGCTTGGAGCCAATGAGCAGTTCTTC.

This clonotype was picked up many times. The chain is built from TRBV5-5 and TRBJ1-6; 7 bases are a match to TRBD1. The ends lost 2 bases at V and 7 bases at J; junction bases unmatched: 9. The germline gives CDR1 SGHKS, CDR2 YYEKEE (reference sequence). The CDR3 length is 16 residues. The CDR3 DNA sequence: TGTGCCAGCAGCTTTCCGGGACAGCCGTCAAATTCACCCCTCCACTTT. This codes for CASSFPGQPSNSPLHF.

In this sample, this clonotype turned up many times. The chain has TRBV28 and TRBJ2-1; the match to TRBD2 covers 11 bases. V trimming: 6 bases; J trimming: 1 base; junction bases outside the gene matches: 11. The CDR3 runs 18 residues. The germline V gene has CDR1 MDHEN and CDR2 SYDVKM. The chain's CDR3 is CASRPGTSGGGSYNEQFF. DNA for the CDR3: TGTGCCAGCAGACCCGGGACTAGCGGAGGGGGGTCCTACAATGAGCAGTTCTTC.

The chain links TRBV7-2 to TRBJ1-5; TRBD1 matches at 10 bases. Germline V gene sequence: CDR1 SGHTA, CDR2 FQGNSA. V gave up 5 bases and J gave up 7 bases; unmatched junction bases: 8. This CDR3 is 15 amino acids long. This CDR3 is CASSQGQGSSQPQHF. For the CDR3, the DNA is TGTGCCAGCAGCCAGGGACAGGGGTCCAGCCAGCCCCAGCATTTT.

Regarding this clonotype: The junction differs from germline at one of its ends, possibly a read error. The V gene is TRBV20-1, the J gene TRBJ2-5; 9 nucleotides align to TRBD1. The CDR3 covers 15 residues. Looked up from germline, CDR1 is DFQATT and CDR2 is SNEGSKA (reference sequence). Here the CDR3 reads CRARDRTGVQETQYF. The CDR3, as DNA: TGCAGGGCTAGGGACAGGACAGGGGTCCAAGAGACCCAGTACTTC.

In the case of this clonotype: This may be a read error, as it is one base from a much larger clone. The chain employs TRBV5-4 and TRBJ2-2; maybe TRBD1 (6 bases). CDR1 and CDR2 from the germline V gene are SGHNT and YYREEE (reference sequence). CDR3 length: 15 residues. Here the CDR3 DNA reads TGTGCCAGCAGCTTTCGACAGGTTCGCACCGGGGAGCTGTCTTTT. Translation: CASSFRQVRTGELSF. The full variable domain, in which reference TRBV5-4 and TRBJ2-2 provide the parts outside the CDR3, is ETGVTQSPTHLIKTRGQQVTLRCSSQSGHNTVSWYQQALGQGPQFIFQYYREEENGRGNFPPRFSGLQFPNYSSELNVNALELDDSALYLCASSFRQVRTGELSFGEGSRLTVL.

The chain combines TRBV7-2 with TRBJ2-3; TRBD1 aligns across 8 bases. The CDR3 totals 15 residues. J gave up 4 bases and V 5 bases, and 8 bases lay outside the gene matches. Germline CDR1 SGHTA, CDR2 FQGNSA. The CDR3 region is CASSERTGRADTQYF. The CDR3 DNA reads TGTGCCAGCAGCGAGCGGACAGGGCGCGCAGATACGCAGTATTTT.

This clonotype appeared a single time. The J gene is TRBJ2-5, the V gene TRBV20-1; D is perhaps TRBD1 (6 bases). Germline assignment: CDR1 DFQATT and CDR2 SNEGSKA (reference sequence). This CDR3 is built from 13 residues. The V and J ends lost 2 bases and 5 bases respectively, with 12 bases between them. Here the CDR3 reads CSARFGTMETQYF. The CDR3 DNA reads TGCAGTGCTAGATTCGGGACAATGGAGACCCAGTACTTC.

The V call is TRBV9, the J call TRBJ2-1; possibly TRBD1 or TRBD2 for D (5 bases each). The CDR3 covers 11 residues. Germline CDR1 and CDR2: SGDLS and YYNGEE. Trimming pared 5 bases from V and 10 bases from J, leaving 10 bases between. The CDR3 region is CASSSGTEQFF. The CDR3 DNA reads TGTGCCAGCAGTTCCGGGACCGAGCAGTTCTTC. Full variable domain (missing parts from reference TRBV9 and TRBJ2-1): DSGVTQTPKHLITATGQRVTLRCSPRSGDLSVYWYQQSLDQGLQFLIQYYNGEERAKGNILERFSAQQFPDLHSELNLSSLELGDSALYFCASSSGTEQFFGPGTRLTVL.

This clonotype appeared once. This rearrangement joins TRBV20-1 to TRBJ1-3; 8 bases are a match to TRBD1. CDR1 is DFQATT, CDR2 SNEGSKA, per germline (reference sequence). This CDR3 contains 15 residues. Trimming took 6 bases from V and 1 from J; bases not matched to a gene: 8. DNA for the CDR3: TGCAGTGCCCTTGGGACAGGTCCTTCTGGAAACACCATATATTTT. Translating gives CSALGTGPSGNTIYF.

Regarding this clonotype: A much more abundant neighbour one base away suggests this may be a read error. Since no conserved phenylalanine or tryptophan closes the CDR3, a read error is the likely cause. The chain combines TRBV15 with TRBJ1-1; a possible D gene is TRBD1 (5 bases). The germline gives CDR1 LNHNV, CDR2 YYDKDF (reference sequence). CDR3 length: 15 amino acids. V gave up 1 base and J gave up 1 base, with 10 bases separating them. CDR3 region: CATSRGQGTNTEAFL. The CDR3 DNA reads TGTGCCACCAGCAGAGGCCAAGGGACGAACACTGAAGCTTTCCTT.

This clonotype came up many times. This chain joins TRBV10-3 and TRBJ2-2; no definite D call. The germline V and J ends were trimmed by 0 bases and 1 base, with 3 bases remaining between them. This CDR3 is 14 amino acids long. The germline gives CDR1 ENHRY, CDR2 SYGVKD. CDR3 in DNA: TGTGCCATCAGTGAGTCGCAGAACACCGGGGAGCTGTTTTTT. This sequence encodes CAISESQNTGELFF.

This clonotype has a count of ten or more. The gene calls are TRBV19 and TRBJ2-3, with 12 bases that match TRBD2. Per the germline V gene, CDR1 is LNHDA and CDR2 is SQIVND (reference sequence). Trimming took 4 bases from V and 2 from J; bases not matched to a gene: 4. The CDR3 is made up of 16 amino acids. The CDR3 here is CASSKTSGGLTDTQYF. In DNA, the CDR3 is TGTGCCAGTAGTAAAACTAGCGGGGGGCTCACAGATACGCAGTATTTT.

In the case of this clonotype: At one end the junction does not follow the germline gene, possibly because of a read error. The chain combines TRBV7-2 with TRBJ2-2; 9 bases map to TRBD2. The germline V gene has CDR1 SGHTA and CDR2 FQGNSA. CDR3 length equals 15 residues. The CDR3 bases are TGTGCCAGCAGCTCAGGACTAGCGAACACCGGGAAGCTGTTTTTT. This codes for CASSSGLANTGKLFF.

This clonotype came up once. V usage is TRBV4-1 and J usage is TRBJ2-1; no clear D. Germline CDR1 reads MGHRA; CDR2 reads YSYEKL. Deletions cut 6 bases from V and 5 bases from J, with 14 bases between. CDR3 length: 14 residues. CDR3 nucleotides: TGCGCCAGCAGGCCCCTAGGGCCCCACAATGAGCAGTTCTTC. Protein sequence: CASRPLGPHNEQFF.

CDR3 bases: TGCAGTGCTAGAGAGACAGTAGACCCTTATGGCTACACCTTC. Translation gives CSARETVDPYGYTF. The chain carries TRBV20-1 and TRBJ1-2; weak D call: TRBD1 (5 bases). Trimming took 0 bases from V and 5 from J, leaving 13 bases between them. The length of the CDR3 is 14 residues. CDR1 DFQATT and CDR2 SNEGSKA come from the germline V gene (reference sequence).

This clonotype has at least ten counts. Possible read error: a much larger clone is one base away. The chain carries TRBV7-6 and TRBJ2-5; possibly TRBD1 for D (6 bases). This CDR3 contains 17 residues. The germline V gene encodes CDR1 SGHVS and CDR2 FNYEAQ. The DNA for the CDR3 is TGTGCCGGCAGCCTGAATCGACAGCCAGGGGTCCAAGAGACCCAGTACTTC. Translating it yields CAGSLNRQPGVQETQYF.